The 2 T cell receptor beta chains listed next were all sequenced from one sample in a study of T-cell reconstitution after alpha-beta-depleted transplantation in children. Library preparation (for TCRbeta) was performed with unique molecular identifiers. TCRdb re-called the PCR reads through MiXCR, storing one row per CDR3 protein. The sample includes about 610,000 distinct CDR3 sequences, roughly a tenth of them seen just once. The specimen was PBMCs from the stem cell graft donor, collected from the stem cell graft. The receptors here all came from a human donor who donated a stem cell graft to a child with acute myeloid leukemia.

This clonotype was seen at least ten times. This rearrangement joins TRBV4-2 to TRBJ1-3; 8 nucleotides match TRBD1. This CDR3 has 15 residues. Germline CDR1 and CDR2: LGHNA and YNFKEQ. Trimming cost V 3 bases and J 2 bases; bases outside gene matches: 3. CDR3 bases: TGTGCCAGCAGCCAGGGGACAGGACCTGGAAACACCATATATTTT. This sequence encodes CASSQGTGPGNTIYF.

In its sample, this clonotype was seen many times. The chain recombines TRBV3-1 with TRBJ2-7; perhaps TRBD1 as D (6 bases). Trimming pared 2 bases from V and 7 bases from J, leaving 12 bases between. Germline CDR1 reads LGHDT; CDR2 reads YNNKEL (reference sequence). The CDR3 is made up of 13 amino acids. The CDR3 DNA reads as TGTGCCAGCAGCCAAACTAACAGGGTGGAGCAGTACTTC. Translation: CASSQTNRVEQYF.